The 29 T cell receptor beta chains presented below share a single source sample, sequenced in a study of identical twins. TCRdb independently ran MiXCR on the 5' RACE reads; one entry per CDR3 protein. The table includes 570,000 or so distinct CDR3 sequences, over 8.5% detected once. These data were likewise used in another study, on yellow fever vaccine responses in identical twins.

Material: PBMCs. Receptor source: a woman younger than 35 in good health.

This clonotype was seen more than once but under ten times. The chain uses TRBV20-1 and TRBJ2-1; maybe TRBD2 (6 bases). Germline V lookup: CDR1 DFQATT, CDR2 SNEGSKA (reference sequence). The CDR3 covers 14 residues. V lost 4 bases and J lost 2, with 12 bases in between. CDR3 protein: CSANVPGAYNEQFF. The CDR3 DNA reads as TGCAGTGCTAATGTTCCGGGGGCCTACAATGAGCAGTTCTTC.

Only a few counts were recorded for this clonotype. The chain joins TRBV5-1 to TRBJ2-5; possibly TRBD2 for D (7 bases). Trimming shortened V by 3 bases and J by 1 base, and 13 bases separated the two germline ends. This CDR3 comprises 15 residues. The germline gives CDR1 SGHRS, CDR2 YFSETQ. CDR3 residues: CASSSAGASQETQYF. In DNA, the CDR3 is TGCGCCAGCAGCTCTGCGGGGGCCTCCCAAGAGACCCAGTACTTC.

The table lists this clonotype with a few counts. The chain carries TRBV11-2 and TRBJ2-6; D not certain. This CDR3 is 17 amino acids long. Per germline, CDR1 SGHAT and CDR2 FQNNGV. V dropped 0 bases and J dropped 0 bases, with 9 bases sitting between them. The CDR3 is CASSLDGRSSGANVLTF. As DNA, the CDR3 is TGTGCCAGCAGCTTAGACGGACGCAGCTCTGGGGCCAACGTCCTGACTTTC.

This clonotype was seen repeatedly, ten times or more. This rearrangement joins TRBV6-5 to TRBJ2-3; TRBD2 matches at 7 bases. V trimming: 2 bases; J trimming: 4 bases; junction bases outside the gene matches: 9. In germline, CDR1 is MNHEY, CDR2 SVGAGI. This CDR3 comprises 16 residues. The CDR3 nucleotides are TGTGCCAGCAGTTACCGAGGACTAGGAAAGCCAGATACGCAGTATTTT. This encodes CASSYRGLGKPDTQYF.

This clonotype was found many times. The germline gene is not matched at one end of the junction; a read error may be the cause. V is TRBV7-6 and J is TRBJ2-3; D possibly corresponds to TRBD2 (6 bases). Germline values: CDR1 SGHVS, CDR2 FNYEAQ. This CDR3 is 13 amino acids long. The CDR3 DNA reads TGTGCCAGCAGTTTAGGGACTGCCGATACGCAGTATTTT. Protein: CASSLGTADTQYF. The variable domain in full, with the rest retrieved from reference TRBV7-6 and TRBJ2-3, is GAGVSQSPRYKVTKRGQDVALRCDPISGHVSLYWYRQALGQGPEFLTYFNYEAQQDKSGLPNDRFSAERPEGSISTLTIQRTEQRDSAMYRCASSLGTADTQYFGPGTRLTVL.

This clonotype was detected a few times. The chain links TRBV27 to TRBJ1-4; D ambiguous. This CDR3 spans 12 amino acids. Germline V gene data show CDR1 as MNHEY and CDR2 as SMNVEV (reference sequence). The V and J ends lost 4 bases and 7 bases respectively, with 7 bases between them. The CDR3 DNA reads TGTGCCAGCAGTTCGGGTCCTGAAAAACTGTTTTTT. Translation gives CASSSGPEKLFF.

This clonotype showed up just a few times. The chain couples TRBV12-5 to TRBJ2-7, with unresolved D. The V gene lost 3 bases and the J gene lost 3 bases, with 15 bases spanning the gap. CDR3 length: 15 amino acids. CDR1 is LGHNT, CDR2 FRNRAP, per germline. The CDR3 DNA is TGTGCTAGTGGTTTCGGAGCGCCTCCGAACTACGAGCAGTACTTC. Protein sequence: CASGFGAPPNYEQYF.

The gene calls are TRBV9 and TRBJ2-5; 9 bases are a match to TRBD2. The length of the CDR3 is 18 residues. In germline, CDR1 is SGDLS, CDR2 YYNGEE. With V trimmed by 0 bases and J by 5 bases, 14 bases remained unmatched. The CDR3 coding sequence is TGTGCCAGCAGCGTAGACCCCTTTGCGGGAGGGGTGGTGGAGACCCAGTACTTC. Translation gives CASSVDPFAGGVVETQYF.

This clonotype was counted between two and nine times. The chain uses TRBV7-9 and TRBJ2-1, with 9 bases lining up with TRBD1. Germline V CDR1 and CDR2: SEHNR, FQNEAQ (reference sequence). The V and J ends lost 5 bases and 7 bases, in that order; junction bases with no gene match: 6. The CDR3 totals 14 residues. CDR3 sequence (DNA): TGTGCCAGCAGCATTTGGACAGGGGCTAATGAGCAGTTCTTC. Translated, it gives CASSIWTGANEQFF.

The genes are TRBV13 and TRBJ2-7; unclear D gene. From germline, CDR1 is PRHDT and CDR2 FYEKMQ (reference sequence). The V gene lost 5 bases and the J gene lost 1 base, with 12 bases spanning the gap. This CDR3 region has 14 residues. In DNA, the CDR3 is TGTGCCAGCAGCGACACCCCCGGGTCCTACGAGCAGTACTTC. As protein: CASSDTPGSYEQYF.

This clonotype was found a few times. The J gene is TRBJ2-7, the V gene TRBV12-3 or TRBV12-4; D remains ambiguous. V was pared by 5 bases and J by 4 bases, with 18 bases between. The CDR3 consists of 15 residues. The CDR3 nucleotides are TGTGCCAGCAGTCCCCGGGTTGGCCTGTTTTACGAGCAGTACTTC. It encodes CASSPRVGLFYEQYF.

There are a few counts of this clonotype. This sequence joins TRBV11-2 and TRBJ2-5; TRBD2 is a possible D gene (7 bases). CDR1 SGHAT and CDR2 FQNNGV come from the germline V gene. Trimming took 4 bases from V and 4 from J, leaving 13 bases between them. The CDR3 covers 14 residues. The CDR3: CASSWVAGAETQYF. The CDR3 DNA sequence: TGTGCCAGCAGCTGGGTGGCGGGGGCAGAGACCCAGTACTTC.

This clonotype showed up many times. The chain combines TRBV12-5 with TRBJ2-1; tentative D call: TRBD2 (6 bases). Germline V gene lookup returns CDR1 LGHNT and CDR2 FRNRAP. The CDR3 loop spans 14 amino acids. V shed 5 bases and J shed 9 bases, with 17 bases lying between them. The CDR3 is CASGHGTSVSEQFF. The CDR3 region has the DNA TGTGCTAGTGGTCACGGGACTTCTGTTAGTGAGCAGTTCTTC.

This clonotype was observed at least ten times. This chain links TRBV29-1 with TRBJ2-3, with D tentatively TRBD1 or TRBD2 (5 bases each). V lost 1 base, J lost 4 bases, and 15 bases lay in between. Germline CDR1 reads SQVTM; CDR2 reads ANQGSEA. The CDR3 covers 15 residues. CDR3 in DNA: TGCAGCGTTGAAGGAGGGGCTACTAGTTCAGATACGCAGTATTTT. Protein: CSVEGGATSSDTQYF.

V is TRBV24-1 and J is TRBJ2-1, with a possible D match to TRBD1 (5 bases). Trimming took 9 bases from V and 3 from J, leaving 14 bases between them. This CDR3 is built from 14 residues. Per the germline V gene, CDR1 is KGHDR and CDR2 is SFDVKD. The CDR3 spells CATQPHTGYNEQFF. CDR3 in DNA: TGTGCCACCCAACCTCACACAGGCTACAATGAGCAGTTCTTC.

J is TRBJ2-3 and V is TRBV7-2, with 9 bases lining up with TRBD2. The CDR3 covers 16 residues. Trimming took 1 base from V and 4 from J; bases not matched to a gene: 6. Per the germline V gene, CDR1 is SGHTA and CDR2 is FQGNSA. In nucleotides, the CDR3 is TGTGCCAGCAGCTTAGGAGGTAGCGGGAGCTCAGATACGCAGTATTTT. It encodes CASSLGGSGSSDTQYF.

This clonotype was picked up a small number of times. The chain carries TRBV6-2 or TRBV6-3 and TRBJ2-7; TRBD1 agrees at 12 bases. Per the germline V gene, CDR1 is MNHEY and CDR2 is SVGEGT. There are 18 residues in the CDR3. J gave up 3 bases and V 4 bases, and 13 bases lay outside the gene matches. In DNA, the CDR3 is TGTGCCAGCAGTTTCTCTCGTGCCGGGACAGGGGGCCTCTACGAGCAGTACTTC. Amino acid sequence: CASSFSRAGTGGLYEQYF.

At least ten counts were recorded for this clonotype. The rearrangement links TRBV3-1 to TRBJ2-7; D remains unclear. Trimming took off 3 bases at V and 0 bases at J, with 12 bases between the two ends. The germline CDR1 and CDR2 sequences are LGHDT and YNNKEL (reference sequence). This CDR3 contains 15 residues. This CDR3 reads CASSHPLVSSYEQYF. CDR3 bases: TGTGCCAGCAGCCACCCCCTCGTTAGCTCCTACGAGCAGTACTTC.

This clonotype has ten or more counts. The rearrangement uses TRBV10-3 and TRBJ2-1; 7 nucleotides match TRBD2. The germline gives CDR1 ENHRY, CDR2 SYGVKD. V lost 6 bases, J lost 7 bases, and 6 bases stayed unmatched. The CDR3 extends over 13 amino acids. CDR3 in amino acids: CAIRGGTANEQFF. For the CDR3, the DNA is TGTGCCATCAGGGGAGGGACCGCAAATGAGCAGTTCTTC.

Here the CDR3 reads CSVVNTGELFF. The CDR3 DNA reads TGCAGCGTGGTGAACACCGGGGAGCTGTTTTTT. The gene calls are TRBV29-1 and TRBJ2-2, with no clear D. The CDR3 length is 11 residues. The germline V gene has CDR1 SQVTM and CDR2 ANQGSEA. Trimming shortened V by 6 bases and J by 1 base, and 3 bases separated the two germline ends.

At least ten counts were recorded for this clonotype. The rearrangement joins TRBV4-1 to TRBJ2-5; D possibly uses TRBD1 or TRBD2 (5 bases each). V shed 3 bases and J shed 4 bases, with 12 bases lying between them. CDR1 MGHRA and CDR2 YSYEKL come from the germline V gene. The CDR3 consists of 14 residues. The CDR3 DNA is TGCGCCAGCAGCCACACAGCTGGGGGAGAGACCCAGTACTTC. This translates into CASSHTAGGETQYF.

This rearrangement joins TRBV7-2 to TRBJ1-3; D call uncertain. The V end was cut by 1 base, the J end by 1 base, with 8 bases between. In germline, CDR1 is SGHTA, CDR2 FQGNSA. This CDR3 is built from 15 residues. The CDR3 DNA follows: TGTGCCAGCAGCTTAGACACCTGGTCTGGAAACACCATATATTTT. It codes for CASSLDTWSGNTIYF.

The sample holds a few counts of this clonotype. The chain couples TRBV30 to TRBJ2-7, with TRBD1 identical over 7 bases. This CDR3 spans 16 amino acids. Germline CDR1 GTSNPN, CDR2 SVGIG (reference sequence). The V segment lost 3 bases and the J segment 1 base; nucleotides outside the gene matches: 12. The CDR3 coding sequence is TGTGCCTGGAGCTCACCGGGACAGCTCCGTTCCTACGAGCAGTACTTC. Translated, it gives CAWSSPGQLRSYEQYF. The whole variable domain, remainder taken from reference TRBV30 and TRBJ2-7, is SQTIHQWPATLVQPVGSPLSLECTVEGTSNPNLYWYRQAAGRGLQLLFYSVGIGQISSEVPQNLSASRPQDRQFILSSKKLLLSDSGFYLCAWSSPGQLRSYEQYFGPGTRLTVT.

This chain connects TRBV5-1 to TRBJ2-2; 9 positions agree with TRBD2. This CDR3 region has 16 residues. Germline lookup yields CDR1 SGHRS and CDR2 YFSETQ. With V trimmed by 4 bases and J by 1 base, 5 bases remained unmatched. CDR3 protein: CASSAILAGNTGELFF. CDR3 DNA sequence: TGCGCCAGCAGCGCCATACTAGCGGGGAACACCGGGGAGCTGTTTTTT.

In its sample, this clonotype was seen a few times. V and J are TRBV23-1 and TRBJ2-3; 8 positions match TRBD1. TRBV23-1 qualifies as an ORF whose function is uncertain. Trimming took 6 bases from V and 2 from J; bases not matched to a gene: 7. The CDR3 loop spans 15 amino acids. As DNA, the CDR3 is TGCGCCAGCAGAAAAGGACAGGGATACACAGATACGCAGTATTTT. Amino acids: CASRKGQGYTDTQYF.

This clonotype was observed a handful of times. The V call is TRBV9, the J call TRBJ2-3, with D possibly TRBD1 on 6 matching bases. V was trimmed by 0 bases and J by 0 bases, leaving 11 bases between them. The CDR3 consists of 16 residues. Germline V gives CDR1 SGDLS, CDR2 YYNGEE. The CDR3: CASSVEGGLSTDTQYF. The CDR3 coding sequence is TGTGCCAGCAGCGTAGAAGGGGGTCTTAGCACAGATACGCAGTATTTT.

This clonotype turned up a few times. The rearrangement uses TRBV4-1 and TRBJ2-3; 10 bases agree with TRBD2. The CDR3 is 19 residues long. Germline V gives CDR1 MGHRA, CDR2 YSYEKL. The trim removed 4 bases at V and 3 bases at J, leaving 16 bases unmatched. The CDR3 sequence is CASSPGLADPKIWTDTQYF. The CDR3 DNA reads as TGCGCCAGCAGCCCAGGACTAGCGGACCCTAAAATTTGGACAGATACGCAGTATTTT.

The chain has TRBV4-1 and TRBJ2-1; D remains ambiguous. There are 16 residues in the CDR3. The germline gives CDR1 MGHRA, CDR2 YSYEKL. Trimming shortened V by 1 base and J by 1 base, and 11 bases separated the two germline ends. The CDR3 coding sequence is TGCGCCAGCAGCCAAGCCCCTATATTGTCCTACAATGAGCAGTTCTTC. Translation: CASSQAPILSYNEQFF.

A few counts support this clonotype. The chain has TRBV5-1 and TRBJ2-1, with 8 bases matching TRBD2. V was pared by 1 base and J by 0 bases, with 3 bases of the junction left unmatched. Germline-derived CDR1 and CDR2 are SGHRS and YFSETQ. This CDR3 has 16 residues. The CDR3 reads CASSLTGGSSYNEQFF. CDR3 coding DNA: TGCGCCAGCAGCTTGACGGGGGGGTCCTCCTACAATGAGCAGTTCTTC.